This T cell receptor beta chain originates from a study of T cell repertoires in cytomegalovirus infection. The wider study: Researchers turned to recently identified HLA-C-restricted CMV epitopes as well as well-studied HLA-B-restricted ones. Indications of both CMV infection and matching HLA type were provided by public TCR beta signatures. Study findings and constraints: In two of eight donors, the top clonotype was HLA-C-restricted CMV-specific. Totalled public TCR beta family frequency picked out people who carried CMV plus the relevant HLA.

TCRdb processed the reads anew with MiXCR; each CDR3 protein has one entry. The profile covers just under 500,000 distinct CDR3 sequences, with 30% to 40% appearing a single time and about a sixth taken by the ten largest. The germline CDR1 and CDR2 sequences are MGHRA and YSYEKL. Germline trimming cut 4 bases from V and 6 bases from J; bases unmatched to any gene: 8. CDR3 size: 15 residues. Turning to this clonotype: Antigen specificity is unknown.

The source material was cultured PBMCs, sampled from culture after CMV antigen stimulation. This clonotype was obtained from a human donor in good health (CMV status not recorded). Some clones in this sample may be carry-over from other donors' samples. The gene calls are TRBV4-1 and TRBJ2-2, with TRBD2 identical over 7 bases. CDR3 in amino acids: CASSPPQGGAGELFF. CDR3 bases: TGCGCCAGCAGCCCCCCCCAGGGAGGGGCCGGGGAGCTGTTTTTT.